The rows below give T cell receptor beta chains drawn from one sample of a study of blood T cell repertoires in COVID-19. The protocol was immunoSEQ multiplex PCR, while the TCRdb copy is restricted to in-frame clones and leaves out a portion. This sample carries about 230,000 clones, less than 90% of them seen once, and the ten largest clones take 2% to 3%. Specimen: peripheral blood. These receptors originate from an older woman with active or convalescent COVID-19. Both conserved end residues are part of each CDR3. A D gene is named only where the DNA matches it firmly. A clone size is listed for some rows: how often the clone was seen (once, few, many), or a class if it is expanded.

V: TRBV7-2
D: TRBD1
size: NA
length: 12
J: TRBJ1-2
CDR3: CASRPTGGGYTF
DNA: TGTGCCAGCAGGCCGACAGGGGGCGGCTACACCTTC

V: TRBV30
D: NA
size: NA
length: 11
J: TRBJ2-7
CDR3: CACGRGAEQYF
DNA: TGTGCCTGCGGCAGGGGAGCCGAGCAGTACTTC

V: TRBV6-4
D: NA
size: NA
length: 15
J: TRBJ1-2
CDR3: CASSEETGGGYGYTF
DNA: TGTGCCAGCAGTGAAGAGACGGGGGGCGGCTATGGCTACACCTTC

V: TRBV2
D: NA
size: NA
length: 15
J: TRBJ2-5
CDR3: CASSLTSARGETQYF
DNA: TGTGCCAGCAGTCTGACTAGCGCCAGGGGGGAGACCCAGTACTTC

V: TRBV5-1
D: NA
size: NA
length: 13
J: TRBJ2-1
CDR3: CASSLVTTGEQFF
DNA: TGCGCCAGCAGCTTGGTGACTACGGGGGAGCAGTTCTTC

V: TRBV9
D: TRBD1
size: NA
length: 14
J: TRBJ2-5
CDR3: CASSGTGRTETQYF
DNA: TGTGCCAGCAGCGGGACAGGGAGGACGGAGACCCAGTACTTC

V: TRBV11-2
D: TRBD1
size: NA
length: 14
J: TRBJ1-6
CDR3: CASSLQGANSPLHF
DNA: TGTGCCAGCAGCTTACAGGGGGCGAATTCACCCCTCCACTTT

V: TRBV24-1
D: TRBD2
size: NA
length: 16
J: TRBJ2-7
CDR3: CATSDETSGSSYEQYF
DNA: TGTGCCACCAGTGATGAGACTAGCGGGTCATCCTACGAGCAGTACTTC

V: TRBV6-2/TRBV6-3
D: TRBD2
size: NA
length: 15
J: TRBJ2-7
CDR3: CASSTSGRANYEQYF
DNA: TGTGCCAGCAGCACAAGCGGGAGGGCCAACTACGAGCAGTACTTC

V: TRBV9
D: NA
size: few
length: 15
J: TRBJ2-7
CDR3: CASSVGGEEDNEQYF
DNA: TGTGCCAGCAGCGTAGGCGGAGAAGAGGACAACGAGCAGTACTTC

V: TRBV7-9
D: TRBD1
size: NA
length: 14
J: TRBJ2-2
CDR3: CASSLDRGSGELFF
DNA: TGTGCCAGCAGCTTAGACAGGGGATCCGGGGAGCTGTTTTTT

V: TRBV7-9
D: TRBD1
size: NA
length: 14
J: TRBJ2-5
CDR3: CASSFTGAGETQYF
DNA: TGTGCCAGCAGCTTCACAGGGGCAGGGGAGACCCAGTACTTC

V: TRBV19
D: TRBD2
size: NA
length: 19
J: TRBJ2-1
CDR3: CASSSGSGRLLSSYNEQFF
DNA: TGTGCCAGTAGTTCGGGTAGCGGGAGGCTGCTAAGCTCCTACAATGAGCAGTTCTTC

V: TRBV6-5
D: NA
size: NA
length: 13
J: TRBJ1-2
CDR3: CASSYQGTYGYTF
DNA: TGTGCCAGCAGTTACCAGGGTACTTATGGCTACACCTTC

V: TRBV19
D: TRBD2
size: once
length: 15
J: TRBJ2-3
CDR3: CASSILAGGTDTQYF
DNA: TGTGCCAGTAGTATATTGGCGGGGGGCACAGATACGCAGTATTTT

V: TRBV19
D: NA
size: NA
length: 16
J: TRBJ2-2
CDR3: CASPPPEGAGPGELFF
DNA: TGTGCCAGTCCCCCCCCCGAGGGCGCGGGTCCCGGGGAGCTGTTTTTT

V: TRBV4-2
D: TRBD2
size: NA
length: 18
J: TRBJ2-3
CDR3: CASSQELNLAGGSDTQYF
DNA: TGTGCCAGCAGCCAAGAATTAAACCTAGCGGGGGGCTCAGATACGCAGTATTTT

V: TRBV7-2
D: TRBD1
size: NA
length: 15
J: TRBJ1-4
CDR3: CASSKGQTTNEKLFF
DNA: TGTGCCAGCAGCAAGGGACAGACAACTAATGAAAAACTGTTTTTT

V: TRBV27
D: NA
size: NA
length: 14
J: TRBJ2-6
CDR3: CASGSRAGANVLTF
DNA: TGTGCCAGCGGATCCAGGGCCGGGGCCAACGTCCTGACTTTC

V: TRBV7-9
D: NA
size: NA
length: 15
J: TRBJ2-3
CDR3: CASSGRGISTDTQYF
DNA: TGTGCCAGCAGCGGTAGGGGAATTAGCACAGATACGCAGTATTTT

V: TRBV2
D: TRBD1
size: NA
length: 15
J: TRBJ1-5
CDR3: CASSERTGGYQPQHF
DNA: TGTGCCAGCAGTGAAAGGACAGGGGGTTATCAGCCCCAGCATTTT

V: TRBV7-9
D: TRBD2
size: NA
length: 14
J: TRBJ2-2
CDR3: CASSSSGRHGELFF
DNA: TGTGCCAGCAGCTCTAGCGGGAGACACGGGGAGCTGTTTTTT

V: TRBV7-2
D: NA
size: NA
length: 14
J: TRBJ2-4
CDR3: CASSLDWGDHIQYF
DNA: TGTGCCAGCAGCTTAGATTGGGGGGACCACATTCAGTACTTC

V: TRBV30
D: TRBD2
size: NA
length: 16
J: TRBJ2-7
CDR3: CACAPGERGPSYEQYF
DNA: TGTGCCTGTGCCCCGGGCGAGCGGGGGCCCTCCTACGAGCAGTACTTC

V: TRBV18
D: NA
size: few
length: 16
J: TRBJ1-6
CDR3: CASSPGTPGGNSPLHF
DNA: TGTGCCAGCTCACCCGGGACACCGGGAGGGAATTCACCCCTCCACTTT

V: TRBV30
D: NA
size: NA
length: 11
J: TRBJ1-4
CDR3: CAWTGNEKLFF
DNA: TGTGCCTGGACAGGCAATGAAAAACTGTTTTTT

V: TRBV14
D: NA
size: NA
length: 16
J: TRBJ2-2
CDR3: CASSRMMGRGTGELFF
DNA: TGTGCCAGCAGCCGAATGATGGGGCGGGGAACCGGGGAGCTGTTTTTT

V: TRBV10-2
D: TRBD2
size: NA
length: 14
J: TRBJ2-1
CDR3: CASSGLAGGNEQFF
DNA: TGCGCCAGCAGTGGACTAGCGGGTGGAAATGAGCAGTTCTTC

V: TRBV6-5
D: NA
size: few
length: 15
J: TRBJ2-7
CDR3: CASSYSPGEAYEQYF
DNA: TGTGCCAGCAGTTACTCGCCGGGGGAGGCCTACGAGCAGTACTTC

V: TRBV3-1/TRBV3-2
D: NA
size: NA
length: 16
J: TRBJ1-5
CDR3: CASSQASGGWHQPQHF
DNA: TGTGCCAGCAGCCAGGCGAGTGGGGGCTGGCATCAGCCCCAGCATTTT

V: TRBV28
D: TRBD2
size: NA
length: 16
J: TRBJ2-3
CDR3: CASSPQLAGSTDTQYF
DNA: TGTGCCAGCAGTCCGCAACTAGCGGGGAGCACAGATACGCAGTATTTT

V: TRBV5-6
D: NA
size: NA
length: 13
J: TRBJ1-2
CDR3: CASSSGFHYGYTF
DNA: TGTGCCAGCAGCTCAGGGTTCCACTATGGCTACACCTTC

V: TRBV18
D: NA
size: NA
length: 15
J: TRBJ2-7
CDR3: CASSPPGVGTYEQYF
DNA: TGTGCCAGCTCACCACCGGGAGTTGGGACCTACGAGCAGTACTTC

V: TRBV10-3
D: TRBD1
size: NA
length: 15
J: TRBJ1-2
CDR3: CAISDPGQGNYGYTF
DNA: TGTGCCATCAGTGACCCGGGACAGGGGAACTATGGCTACACCTTC

V: TRBV7-2
D: TRBD1
size: NA
length: 15
J: TRBJ1-4
CDR3: CASSPRGQGVEKLFF
DNA: TGTGCCAGCAGCCCCAGGGGGCAAGGTGTTGAAAAACTGTTTTTT

V: TRBV27
D: TRBD1
size: once
length: 16
J: TRBJ1-5
CDR3: CASSEGAGRSNQPQHF
DNA: TGTGCCAGCAGTGAGGGGGCAGGACGTAGCAATCAGCCCCAGCATTTT

V: TRBV11-3
D: TRBD1
size: NA
length: 16
J: TRBJ2-3
CDR3: CASSLGQGPFTDTQYF
DNA: TGTGCCAGCAGCTTGGGACAGGGCCCCTTCACAGATACGCAGTATTTT

V: TRBV27
D: NA
size: NA
length: 15
J: TRBJ2-7
CDR3: CASSLMEGIFYEQYF
DNA: TGTGCCAGCAGTTTAATGGAGGGTATCTTCTACGAGCAGTACTTC

V: TRBV6-5
D: TRBD2
size: NA
length: 14
J: TRBJ2-7
CDR3: CASRREGGIYEQYF
DNA: TGTGCCAGCAGAAGGGAGGGTGGAATTTACGAGCAGTACTTC

V: TRBV28
D: NA
size: few
length: 15
J: TRBJ1-2
CDR3: CASSFLDRPNYGYTF
DNA: TGTGCCAGCAGTTTCCTCGACAGGCCCAACTATGGCTACACCTTC

V: TRBV5-1
D: TRBD2
size: NA
length: 16
J: TRBJ2-7
CDR3: CARSGRGGRGSYEQYF
DNA: TGCGCCCGCAGCGGACGGGGGGGCAGGGGCTCCTACGAGCAGTACTTC

V: TRBV28
D: TRBD1
size: few
length: 14
J: TRBJ1-2
CDR3: CASSLGGQEGGYTF
DNA: TGTGCCAGCAGTTTGGGGGGACAGGAAGGCGGCTACACCTTC

V: TRBV5-1
D: TRBD2
size: NA
length: 14
J: TRBJ2-7
CDR3: CASSRGLAGDEQYF
DNA: TGCGCCAGCAGCCGGGGACTAGCGGGAGACGAGCAGTACTTC

V: TRBV10-3
D: NA
size: once
length: 13
J: TRBJ2-7
CDR3: CAISESTQGGQYF
DNA: TGTGCCATCAGTGAGTCGACACAGGGCGGGCAGTACTTC

V: TRBV2
D: NA
size: NA
length: 15
J: TRBJ2-7
CDR3: CASSAQFPLSYEQYF
DNA: TGTGCCAGCAGTGCACAGTTCCCCCTCTCCTACGAGCAGTACTTC

V: TRBV28
D: NA
size: NA
length: 13
J: TRBJ1-2
CDR3: CASSGGEIYGYTF
DNA: TGTGCCAGCAGTGGAGGGGAAATCTATGGCTACACCTTC

V: TRBV21-1
D: NA
size: NA
length: 14
J: TRBJ1-2
CDR3: CASSKGCGYYGYTF
DNA: TGTGCCAGCAGCAAAGGGTGCGGGTACTATGGCTACACCTTC

V: TRBV6-1
D: TRBD1
size: once
length: 13
J: TRBJ1-2
CDR3: CASGETGTGGYTF
DNA: TGTGCCAGCGGTGAGACAGGGACAGGTGGCTACACCTTC

V: TRBV6-5
D: TRBD2
size: NA
length: 16
J: TRBJ2-1
CDR3: CASSYSSGLDLDEQFF
DNA: TGTGCCAGCAGTTACTCGTCCGGACTAGATTTGGATGAGCAGTTCTTC

V: TRBV5-6
D: TRBD2
size: once
length: 14
J: TRBJ2-5
CDR3: CASSATGGGETQYF
DNA: TGTGCCAGCAGTGCAACGGGAGGAGGAGAGACCCAGTACTTC

V: TRBV30
D: NA
size: NA
length: 13
J: TRBJ2-7
CDR3: CAWSVIGYREQYF
DNA: TGTGCCTGGAGTGTAATCGGGTACCGCGAGCAGTACTTC

V: TRBV6-1
D: NA
size: NA
length: 14
J: TRBJ1-2
CDR3: CASSEGVQGRGYTF
DNA: TGTGCCAGCAGTGAAGGCGTCCAGGGCCGGGGCTACACCTTC

V: TRBV15
D: NA
size: NA
length: 13
J: TRBJ1-2
CDR3: CATSFPWSYGYTF
DNA: TGTGCCACCAGCTTTCCCTGGAGCTATGGCTACACCTTC

V: TRBV2
D: NA
size: NA
length: 18
J: TRBJ2-6
CDR3: CASSDRAGWESGANVLTF
DNA: TGTGCCAGCAGTGACAGGGCAGGGTGGGAATCTGGGGCCAACGTCCTGACTTTC

V: TRBV11-1
D: TRBD1
size: NA
length: 16
J: TRBJ1-2
CDR3: CASSSESAGGFGGYTF
DNA: TGTGCCAGCAGCTCCGAATCGGCAGGGGGCTTTGGAGGCTACACCTTC

V: TRBV28
D: TRBD2
size: once
length: 16
J: TRBJ2-1
CDR3: CASTTSGLAGSNEQFF
DNA: TGTGCCAGCACCACTTCTGGACTAGCGGGTTCCAATGAGCAGTTCTTC

V: TRBV21-1
D: NA
size: NA
length: 17
J: TRBJ2-4
CDR3: CASSPGQKFQDKNIQYF
DNA: TGTGCCAGCAGCCCGGGACAGAAGTTCCAGGACAAAAACATTCAGTACTTC

V: TRBV5-5
D: TRBD1
size: NA
length: 17
J: TRBJ2-6
CDR3: CASSPRQGNSGANVLTF
DNA: TGTGCCAGCAGCCCACGACAGGGAAACTCTGGGGCCAACGTCCTGACTTTC

V: TRBV7-8
D: NA
size: NA
length: 18
J: TRBJ1-2
CDR3: CASSPNRSRARSNYGYTF
DNA: TGTGCCAGCAGCCCCAACAGGAGCCGAGCCAGATCTAACTATGGCTACACCTTC